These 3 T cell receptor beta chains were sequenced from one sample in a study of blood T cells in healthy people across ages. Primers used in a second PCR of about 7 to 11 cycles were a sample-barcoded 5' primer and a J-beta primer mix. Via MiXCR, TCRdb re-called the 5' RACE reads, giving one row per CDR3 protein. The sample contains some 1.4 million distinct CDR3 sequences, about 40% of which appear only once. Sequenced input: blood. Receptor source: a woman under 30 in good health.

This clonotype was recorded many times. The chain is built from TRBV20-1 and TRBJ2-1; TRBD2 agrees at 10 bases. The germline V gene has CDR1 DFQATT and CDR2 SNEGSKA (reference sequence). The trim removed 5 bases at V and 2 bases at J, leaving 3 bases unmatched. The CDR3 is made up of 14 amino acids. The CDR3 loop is CSAPTSGAYNEQFF. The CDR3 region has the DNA TGCAGTGCTCCTACTAGCGGGGCCTACAATGAGCAGTTCTTC.

The CDR3 here is CASNDLDRANEQFF. CDR3 nucleotide sequence: TGTGCCAGCAATGATCTAGACAGGGCTAATGAGCAGTTCTTC. The chain recombines TRBV12-3 or TRBV12-4 with TRBJ2-1; 7 positions agree with TRBD1. Trimming cost V 7 bases and J 7 bases; bases outside gene matches: 10. The CDR3 covers 14 residues.

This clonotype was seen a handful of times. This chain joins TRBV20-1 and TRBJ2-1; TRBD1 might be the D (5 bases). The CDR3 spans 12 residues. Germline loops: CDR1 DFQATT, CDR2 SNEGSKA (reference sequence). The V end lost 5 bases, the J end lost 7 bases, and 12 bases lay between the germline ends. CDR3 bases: TGCAGTGCTTCCCGGACATTTAATGAGCAGTTCTTC. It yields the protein CSASRTFNEQFF.